This T cell receptor beta chain emerged from a study of T cell repertoires in cytomegalovirus infection. The CDR3 has 17 residues. Germline V gene data show CDR1 as SGHNT and CDR2 as YYREEE (reference sequence). Deletions cut 2 bases from V and 0 bases from J, with 17 bases between. MiXCR, applied by TCRdb to the reads, yields one record per CDR3 protein. The table shows roughly 990,000 distinct CDR3 sequences, with under 40% occurring only once. Note on this clonotype: What it recognizes is unknown.

Material: cultured CD8+ T cells from PBMCs, obtained from culture after CMV antigen stimulation. V is TRBV5-4 and J is TRBJ1-2; D gene uncertain. This receptor was identified in a human donor in good health (CMV status not recorded). Some clones in this sample may be carry-over from other donors' samples. The DNA of the CDR3 is TGTGCCAGCAGCTTTGACTTCCTGCCGTATTCTAACTATGGCTACACCTTC. Protein: CASSFDFLPYSNYGYTF.